This record looks at one T cell receptor (beta chain) sequence and its context. The sample originates from a study of blood T cells in healthy people across ages. With V trimmed by 3 bases and J by 8 bases, 9 bases remained unmatched. Germline V gene data show CDR1 as MDHEN and CDR2 as SYDVKM. This CDR3 region has 15 residues. A sample-barcoded 5' primer and a J-beta primer mix were used in a second PCR of roughly 6 to 11 cycles. TCRdb called the 5' RACE reads again in MiXCR, with one record for every CDR3 protein. There are around 1,000,000 distinct CDR3 sequences in the sample; roughly a quarter occur only once, and 0.65% to 0.95% lies in the top ten. In addition, the sample was reused for a study of T cells of mothers and their children.

V usage is TRBV28 and J usage is TRBJ1-3; the match to TRBD1 covers 8 bases. The sequencing input was blood. This receptor was obtained from a girl aged 2 to 9 in good health. The CDR3 sequence: CASSLAGGPRDTIYF. CDR3 DNA sequence: TGTGCCAGCAGTTTGGCAGGGGGCCCCCGTGACACCATATATTTT.